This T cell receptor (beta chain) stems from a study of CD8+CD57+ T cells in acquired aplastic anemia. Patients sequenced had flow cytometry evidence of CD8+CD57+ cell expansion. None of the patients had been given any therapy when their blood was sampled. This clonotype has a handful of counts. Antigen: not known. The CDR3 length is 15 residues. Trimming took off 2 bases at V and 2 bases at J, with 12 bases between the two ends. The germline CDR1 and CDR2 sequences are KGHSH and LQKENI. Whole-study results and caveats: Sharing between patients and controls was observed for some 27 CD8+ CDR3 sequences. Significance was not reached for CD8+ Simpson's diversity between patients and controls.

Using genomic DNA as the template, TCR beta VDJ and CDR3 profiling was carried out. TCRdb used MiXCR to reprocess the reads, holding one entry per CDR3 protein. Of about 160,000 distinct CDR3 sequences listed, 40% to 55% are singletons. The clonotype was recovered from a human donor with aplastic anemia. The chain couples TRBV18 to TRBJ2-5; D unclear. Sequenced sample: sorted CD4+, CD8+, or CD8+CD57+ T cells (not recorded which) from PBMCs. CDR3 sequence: CASSPGVSRQETQYF. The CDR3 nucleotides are TGTGCCAGCTCACCAGGAGTGAGTAGGCAAGAGACCCAGTACTTC.